This T cell receptor (beta chain) comes out of a study of shared clonotypes between healthy human individuals. Study-wide results and caveats: Despite large depth, rarefaction showed incomplete sorted-subset sequencing.

CD45RO-negative cells were positively selected for CCR7, leaving out terminally differentiated effector memory CD45RA+ cells. Sequenced by immunoSEQ multiplex PCR; TCRdb stores in-frame clones only, minus some. The repertoire holds approximately 2,000,000 clones, with 93% as singletons. The CDR3 is 16 amino acids. V was pared by 3 bases and J by 3 bases, with 19 bases between. Germline V CDR1 and CDR2: SGDLS, YYNGEE. Turning to this clone: Antigen unknown.

Sequencing input: naive CD8+ T cells from PBMCs. The receptor was isolated from a man aged 18 to 35 in good health. Some clones in this sample may be carry-over from other donors' samples. The gene calls are TRBV9 and TRBJ2-7; D may be TRBD1 (6 bases). The CDR3 nucleotides read TGTGCCAGCAGCGATTCTCGTGACAGGCCCCGCTACGAGCAGTACTTC. The encoded protein is CASSDSRDRPRYEQYF.